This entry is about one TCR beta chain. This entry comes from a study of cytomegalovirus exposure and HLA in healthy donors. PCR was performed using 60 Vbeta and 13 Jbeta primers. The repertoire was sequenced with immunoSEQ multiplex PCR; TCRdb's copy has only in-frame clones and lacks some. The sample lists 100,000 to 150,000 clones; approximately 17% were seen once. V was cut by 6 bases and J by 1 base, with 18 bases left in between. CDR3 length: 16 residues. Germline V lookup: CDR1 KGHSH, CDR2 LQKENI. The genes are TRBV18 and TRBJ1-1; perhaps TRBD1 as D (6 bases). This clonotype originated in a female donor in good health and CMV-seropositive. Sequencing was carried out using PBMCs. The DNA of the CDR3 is TGTGCCAGCTCTTCCCGGGTGGGGGCAGAGAACACTGAAGCTTTCTTT. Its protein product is CASSSRVGAENTEAFF.